The 19 T cell receptor beta chains presented below share a single source sample, sequenced in a study of CD8+ T cells in alopecia areata. Sequencing relied on a cDNA template that was reverse transcribed from extracted RNA. The method was immunoSEQ multiplex PCR; TCRdb's version includes in-frame clones alone and lacks a portion of them. The table lists about 120,000 clones, about 50% of them singletons, with about 10% in the top ten. Sequencing was performed on NKG2D-low CD8+ T cells sorted from blood. The receptors derive from a human donor with alopecia areata.

The chain links TRBV29-1 to TRBJ2-5, with TRBD2 matching over 10 bases. The CDR3 loop spans 15 amino acids. Trimming took 1 base from V and 1 from J; bases not matched to a gene: 3. Germline CDR1 is SQVTM and CDR2 is ANQGSEA. CDR3 sequence (DNA): TGCAGCGTTGAAGGGGCTAGCGGGGGCCAAGAGACCCAGTACTTC. This gives the protein CSVEGASGGQETQYF.

The chain uses TRBV7-6 and TRBJ2-5; D may correspond to TRBD1 or TRBD2 (5 bases each). The CDR3 consists of 14 residues. Germline values: CDR1 SGHVS, CDR2 FNYEAQ. The germline V and J ends were trimmed by 0 bases and 5 bases, with 10 bases remaining between them. The CDR3 bases are TGTGCCAGCAGCTTAGCCGGGACGGGGGAGACCCAGTACTTC. It encodes CASSLAGTGETQYF.

This clone turned up a few times. The V gene is TRBV30, the J gene TRBJ1-2; no firm D call. V lost 5 bases, J lost 6 bases, and 7 bases lay in between. CDR3 size: 10 residues. From germline, CDR1 is GTSNPN and CDR2 SVGIG (reference sequence). The CDR3 loop is CAWGLNGYTF. The DNA of the CDR3 is TGTGCCTGGGGCCTCAATGGCTACACCTTC.

V and J are TRBV7-9 and TRBJ1-1, with D hard to call. The CDR3 covers 14 residues. Trimming left V 1 base short and J 4 bases short, with 10 bases between. Germline lookup yields CDR1 SEHNR and CDR2 FQNEAQ (reference sequence). CDR3 loop: CASSLDALITEAFF. CDR3 nucleotide sequence: TGTGCCAGCAGCTTAGATGCCCTGATCACTGAAGCTTTCTTT.

The V call is TRBV13, the J call TRBJ1-4; D gene unclear. Trimming cost V 5 bases and J 0 bases, with 7 bases left between them. This CDR3 has 14 residues. CDR1 is PRHDT and CDR2 is FYEKMQ in the germline V gene (reference sequence). In DNA, the CDR3 is TGTGCCAGCAGCGTCAGCGCAACTAATGAAAAACTGTTTTTT. Protein sequence: CASSVSATNEKLFF.

There are a few counts of this clone. The chain has TRBV29-1 and TRBJ2-5, with a weak D call TRBD1 (6 bases). The V end lost 1 base, the J end lost 3 bases, and 9 bases lay between the germline ends. Per the germline V gene, CDR1 is SQVTM and CDR2 is ANQGSEA. The CDR3 contains 13 residues. The CDR3 DNA is TGCAGCGTTGAAGTCCGGACAGAAGAGACCCAGTACTTC. It specifies CSVEVRTEETQYF. The full variable domain, with the rest looked up from reference TRBV29-1 and TRBJ2-5, is SAVISQKPSRDICQRGTSLTIQCQVDSQVTMMFWYRQQPGQSLTLIATANQGSEATYESGFVIDKFPISRPNLTFSTLTVSNMSPEDSSIYLCSVEVRTEETQYFGPGTRLLVL.

This clone showed up just a few times. The J gene is TRBJ2-2, the V gene TRBV29-1; tentatively, D is TRBD2 (5 bases). Trimming took off 3 bases at V and 4 bases at J, with 9 bases between the two ends. The CDR3 contains 13 residues. Per germline, CDR1 SQVTM and CDR2 ANQGSEA. The CDR3 region is CSVEVRGTGELFF. As DNA, the CDR3 is TGCAGCGTTGAGGTCCGGGGCACCGGGGAGCTGTTTTTT.

V and J are TRBV29-1 and TRBJ2-3; 13 bases map to TRBD2. The ends lost 5 bases at V and 1 base at J; junction bases unmatched: 3. The CDR3 totals 15 residues. The germline CDR1 and CDR2 sequences are SQVTM and ANQGSEA. Here the CDR3 DNA reads TGCAGCGTTCCCGGGACTAGCGGGGGCACAGATACGCAGTATTTT. Its translation is CSVPGTSGGTDTQYF.

To note about this clone: Other nucleotide sequences from this sample produce the same CDR3. CDR3: CSAAGGSSYEQYF. CDR3 bases: TGCAGCGCAGCGGGGGGTAGCTCCTACGAGCAGTACTTC. The rearrangement uses TRBV29-1 and TRBJ2-7; 9 bases are shared with TRBD2. Looked up from germline, CDR1 is SQVTM and CDR2 is ANQGSEA. After removal of 7 bases from V and 0 bases from J, the junction contained 4 bases not matched to a gene. The CDR3 covers 13 residues.

This clone has a handful of counts. V usage is TRBV29-1 and J usage is TRBJ2-3; 8 positions agree with TRBD2. V was pared by 1 base and J by 4 bases, with 7 bases of the junction left unmatched. CDR3 size: 15 residues. Looked up from germline, CDR1 is SQVTM and CDR2 is ANQGSEA. The CDR3, as DNA: TGCAGCGTTGAAGCAGGACTAGCATTGCCAGATACGCAGTATTTT. Its translation: CSVEAGLALPDTQYF.

This chain uses TRBV9 with TRBJ2-5, with TRBD1 as a possible D gene (5 bases). The CDR3 is made up of 13 amino acids. Germline values: CDR1 SGDLS, CDR2 YYNGEE. V was shortened by 4 bases and J by 2 bases, with 9 bases between the two germline ends. In DNA form, the CDR3 reads TGTGCCAGCAGCAGACAGTATCAAGAGACCCAGTACTTC. Translation gives CASSRQYQETQYF. Combining the CDR3 with reference TRBV9 and TRBJ2-5 gives the whole variable domain DSGVTQTPKHLITATGQRVTLRCSPRSGDLSVYWYQQSLDQGLQFLIQYYNGEERAKGNILERFSAQQFPDLHSELNLSSLELGDSALYFCASSRQYQETQYFGPGTRLLVL.

V is TRBV4-1 and J is TRBJ2-7, with a tentative D call TRBD1 (6 bases). The CDR3 runs to 15 residues. Between the trimmed V and J ends, which lost 0 bases and 3 bases, there was a span of 12 bases. Germline V lookup: CDR1 MGHRA, CDR2 YSYEKL. CDR3 in amino acids: CASSQDPGDHYEQYF. The CDR3 DNA follows: TGCGCCAGCAGCCAAGATCCAGGGGACCACTACGAGCAGTACTTC.

V usage is TRBV9 and J usage is TRBJ2-2, with D unresolved. Germline V gives CDR1 SGDLS, CDR2 YYNGEE. Trimming left V 4 bases short and J 4 bases short, with 2 bases between. This CDR3 has 11 amino acids. The CDR3 loop reads CASSFTGELFF. In DNA, the CDR3 is TGTGCCAGCAGCTTCACCGGGGAGCTGTTTTTT. The variable domain in full, with the rest retrieved from reference TRBV9 and TRBJ2-2, is DSGVTQTPKHLITATGQRVTLRCSPRSGDLSVYWYQQSLDQGLQFLIQYYNGEERAKGNILERFSAQQFPDLHSELNLSSLELGDSALYFCASSFTGELFFGEGSRLTVL.

The rearrangement joins TRBV30 to TRBJ2-3; 7 bases line up with TRBD2. The CDR3 is made up of 16 amino acids. CDR1 is GTSNPN, CDR2 SVGIG, per germline (reference sequence). The junction had 11 bases not matched to a gene; V was cut back by 2 bases and J by 3 bases. The CDR3 loop reads CAWSLPREFRTDTQYF. The DNA of the CDR3 is TGTGCCTGGAGTCTCCCGCGGGAGTTTAGGACAGATACGCAGTATTTT.

CDR3 amino acids: CSVEHGTGPLNTEAFF. Written as DNA, the CDR3 is TGCAGCGTTGAACACGGGACAGGTCCCTTGAACACTGAAGCTTTCTTT. The rearrangement joins TRBV29-1 to TRBJ1-1; 8 nucleotides match TRBD1. The CDR3 runs to 16 residues. Losses at the gene ends were 2 bases for V and 0 bases for J; bases not matched to a gene: 8. Germline V lookup: CDR1 SQVTM, CDR2 ANQGSEA.

The chain joins TRBV4-3 to TRBJ2-7; D is unresolved. Deletions cut 4 bases from V and 0 bases from J, with 16 bases between. The CDR3 runs to 16 residues. From germline, CDR1 is LGHNA and CDR2 YSLEER. The CDR3 region is CASSRPPHRSSYEQYF. CDR3 in DNA: TGCGCCAGCAGCCGCCCCCCACATAGGAGCTCCTACGAGCAGTACTTC.

This clone was seen more than once but under ten times. The chain employs TRBV28 and TRBJ2-7; 8 bases are a match to TRBD1. The CDR3 length is 14 residues. The ends lost 3 bases at V and 6 bases at J; junction bases unmatched: 7. Germline-derived CDR1 and CDR2 are MDHEN and SYDVKM. CDR3 protein: CASSFGQGVFEQYF. CDR3 bases: TGTGCCAGCAGTTTTGGACAGGGAGTGTTCGAGCAGTACTTC.

On this clone itself: The junction differs from germline at one of its ends, possibly a read error. V and J are TRBV29-1 and TRBJ2-7; no definite D call. The CDR3 length is 10 residues. Germline V lookup: CDR1 SQVTM, CDR2 ANQGSEA. DNA for the CDR3: TGCAGCGTGGTCTCCGACGAGCAGTACTTC. Its protein product is CSVVSDEQYF.

The chain is built from TRBV29-1 and TRBJ1-1, with D perhaps TRBD1 (6 bases). V lost 6 bases, J lost 4 bases, and 18 bases lay in between. This CDR3 has 14 amino acids. Per germline, CDR1 SQVTM and CDR2 ANQGSEA. The CDR3 reads CSVPMGGAGTEAFF. The CDR3 coding sequence is TGCAGCGTCCCCATGGGGGGGGCTGGCACTGAAGCTTTCTTT.